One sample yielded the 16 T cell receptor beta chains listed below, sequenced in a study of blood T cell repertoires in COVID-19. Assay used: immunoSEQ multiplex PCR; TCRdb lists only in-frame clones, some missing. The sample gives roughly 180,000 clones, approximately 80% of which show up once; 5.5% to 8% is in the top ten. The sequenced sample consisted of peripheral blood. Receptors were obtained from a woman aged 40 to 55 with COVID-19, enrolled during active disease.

The CDR3 DNA reads TGTGCCAGCCGCCGGGGGGCTAGCGGGTCTTACGAGCAGTACTTC. Translated: CASRRGASGSYEQYF. V and J are TRBV2 and TRBJ2-7; 8 bases align to TRBD2. J gave up 4 bases and V 8 bases, and 13 bases lay outside the gene matches. The germline V gene has CDR1 SNHLY and CDR2 FYNNEI. The CDR3 runs 15 residues.

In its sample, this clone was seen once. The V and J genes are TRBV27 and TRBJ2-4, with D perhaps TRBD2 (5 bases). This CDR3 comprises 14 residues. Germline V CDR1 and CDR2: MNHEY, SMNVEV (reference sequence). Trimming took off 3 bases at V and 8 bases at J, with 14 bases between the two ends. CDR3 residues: CASSFEGSRDIQYF. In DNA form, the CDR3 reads TGTGCCAGCAGTTTTGAGGGCTCCCGGGACATTCAGTACTTC.

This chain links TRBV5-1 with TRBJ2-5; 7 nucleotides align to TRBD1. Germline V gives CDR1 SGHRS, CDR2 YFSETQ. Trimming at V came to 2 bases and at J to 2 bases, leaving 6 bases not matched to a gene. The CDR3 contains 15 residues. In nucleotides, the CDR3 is TGCGCCAGCAGCTTCCTCGGGACAGATCAAGAGACCCAGTACTTC. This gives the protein CASSFLGTDQETQYF.

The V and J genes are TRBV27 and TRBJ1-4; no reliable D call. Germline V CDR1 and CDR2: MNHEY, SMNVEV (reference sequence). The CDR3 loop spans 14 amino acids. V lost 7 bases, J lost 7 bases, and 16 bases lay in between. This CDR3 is CASTRLASGEKLFF. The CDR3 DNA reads TGTGCCAGCACCCGACTTGCCAGCGGTGAAAAACTGTTTTTT.

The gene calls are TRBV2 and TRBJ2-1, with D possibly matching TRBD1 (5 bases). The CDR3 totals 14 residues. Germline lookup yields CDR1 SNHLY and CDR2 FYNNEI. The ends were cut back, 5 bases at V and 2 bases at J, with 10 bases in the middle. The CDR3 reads CASSSKQAYNEQFF. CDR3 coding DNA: TGTGCCAGCAGTTCTAAACAGGCCTACAATGAGCAGTTCTTC.

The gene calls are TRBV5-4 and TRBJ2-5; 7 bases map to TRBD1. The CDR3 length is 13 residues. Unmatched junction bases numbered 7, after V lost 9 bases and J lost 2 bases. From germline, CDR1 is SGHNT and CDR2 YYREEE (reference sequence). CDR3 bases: TGTGCCACCCAGGACAGGCCGCAAGAGACCCAGTACTTC. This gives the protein CATQDRPQETQYF.

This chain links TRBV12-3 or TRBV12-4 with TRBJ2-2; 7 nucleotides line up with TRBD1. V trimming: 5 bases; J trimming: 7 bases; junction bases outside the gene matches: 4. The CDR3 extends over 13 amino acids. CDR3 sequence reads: CASSVGGHGELFF. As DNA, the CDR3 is TGTGCCAGCAGTGTAGGGGGCCACGGGGAGCTGTTTTTT.

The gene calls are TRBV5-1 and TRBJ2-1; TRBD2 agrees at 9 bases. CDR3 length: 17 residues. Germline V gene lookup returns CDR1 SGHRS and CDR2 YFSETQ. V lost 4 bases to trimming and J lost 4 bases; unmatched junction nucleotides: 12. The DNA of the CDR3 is TGCGCCAGCAGCAGATCTAGCGGGAACTTCCTATACAATGAGCAGTTCTTC. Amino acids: CASSRSSGNFLYNEQFF.

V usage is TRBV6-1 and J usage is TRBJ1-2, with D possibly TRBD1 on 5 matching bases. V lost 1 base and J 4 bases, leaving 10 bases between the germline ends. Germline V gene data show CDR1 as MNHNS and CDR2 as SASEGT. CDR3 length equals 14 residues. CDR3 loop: CASSEGGVLYGYTF. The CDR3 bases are TGTGCCAGCAGTGAAGGGGGGGTTCTCTATGGCTACACCTTC.

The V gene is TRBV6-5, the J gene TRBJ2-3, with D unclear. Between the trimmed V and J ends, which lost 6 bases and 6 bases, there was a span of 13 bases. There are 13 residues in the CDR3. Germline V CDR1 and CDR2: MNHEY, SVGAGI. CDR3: CASSPGPSDTQYF. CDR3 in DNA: TGTGCCAGCAGCCCAGGTCCCTCCGATACGCAGTATTTT.

CDR3 loop: CASSIWQGFGETEAFF. CDR3 sequence (DNA): TGTGCCAGTAGTATTTGGCAGGGGTTCGGAGAAACTGAAGCTTTCTTT. The chain recombines TRBV19 with TRBJ1-1; possible D gene TRBD1, 6 bases. The CDR3 is 16 residues long. Germline assignment: CDR1 LNHDA and CDR2 SQIVND (reference sequence). V was pared by 3 bases and J by 5 bases, with 19 bases between.

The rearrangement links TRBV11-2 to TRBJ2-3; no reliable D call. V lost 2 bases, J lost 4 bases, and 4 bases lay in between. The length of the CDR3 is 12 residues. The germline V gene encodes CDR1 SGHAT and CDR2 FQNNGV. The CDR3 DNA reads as TGTGCCAGCAGCTTACCTGCAGATACGCAGTATTTT. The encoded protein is CASSLPADTQYF.

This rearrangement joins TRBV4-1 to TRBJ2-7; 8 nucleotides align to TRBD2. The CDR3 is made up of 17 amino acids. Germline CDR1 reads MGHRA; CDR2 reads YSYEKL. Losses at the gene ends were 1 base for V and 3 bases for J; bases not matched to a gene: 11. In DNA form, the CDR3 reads TGCGCCAGCAGCCAAGTCACTCTTAGCGGGAACGTCTACGAGCAGTACTTC. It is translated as CASSQVTLSGNVYEQYF.

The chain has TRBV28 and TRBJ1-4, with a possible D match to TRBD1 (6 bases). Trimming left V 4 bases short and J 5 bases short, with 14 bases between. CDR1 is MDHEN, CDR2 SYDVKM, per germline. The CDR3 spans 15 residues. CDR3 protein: CASSWNRDWNEKLFF. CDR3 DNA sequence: TGTGCCAGCAGTTGGAACAGGGATTGGAATGAAAAACTGTTTTTT.

The CDR3 loop reads CASSLATGGFGNTIYF. The CDR3 DNA follows: TGTGCCAGCAGCTTGGCCACAGGGGGCTTCGGAAACACCATATATTTT. The chain uses TRBV5-4 and TRBJ1-3, with 9 bases identical to TRBD1. Losses at the gene ends were 0 bases for V and 4 bases for J; bases not matched to a gene: 5. Germline V gene lookup returns CDR1 SGHNT and CDR2 YYREEE (reference sequence). The CDR3 is 16 residues long. The variable domain in full, with the rest retrieved from reference TRBV5-4 and TRBJ1-3, is ETGVTQSPTHLIKTRGQQVTLRCSSQSGHNTVSWYQQALGQGPQFIFQYYREEENGRGNFPPRFSGLQFPNYSSELNVNALELDDSALYLCASSLATGGFGNTIYFGEGSWLTVV.

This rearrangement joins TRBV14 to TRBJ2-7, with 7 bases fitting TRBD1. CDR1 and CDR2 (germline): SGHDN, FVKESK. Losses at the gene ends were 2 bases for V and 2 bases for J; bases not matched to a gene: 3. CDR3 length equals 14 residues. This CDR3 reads CASSQQTGPYEQYF. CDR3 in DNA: TGTGCCAGCAGCCAACAGACAGGGCCCTACGAGCAGTACTTC.